This record concerns one T cell receptor beta chain sequence. The target antigen is unknown. Via MiXCR, TCRdb re-called the 5' RACE reads, giving one row per CDR3 protein. The table shows 60,000 to 65,000 distinct CDR3 sequences, with roughly 23% occurring only once. Study-wide findings and caveats: Larger-cohort validation covered only one TCR beta V-J rearrangement.

The memory fraction was CD4+CD45RO+CD25- cells. The germline CDR1 and CDR2 sequences are KGHDR and SFDVKD. The CDR3 consists of 14 residues. V dropped 6 bases and J dropped 2 bases, with 9 bases sitting between them. Sequenced sample: memory CD4+ T cells sorted from a lymph node. Subset here: memory CD4+ T cells, CD4+CD45RO+CD25-. This TCR came from a female donor with breast cancer. This chain joins TRBV24-1 and TRBJ2-2; maybe TRBD1 (6 bases). CDR3 loop: CATSLQGNTGELFF. The CDR3 coding sequence is TGTGCCACCAGTTTACAGGGTAACACCGGGGAGCTGTTTTTT.